This TCR beta chain was retrieved from a study of T-cell reconstitution after alpha-beta-depleted transplantation in children. Unique molecular identifiers were incorporated during preparation of the TCRbeta library. TCRdb re-called the PCR reads with MiXCR, one entry per CDR3 protein. Counted here are about 500,000 distinct CDR3 sequences, about 30% occurring once; the ten biggest clones make up 2.4%. CDR3 size: 17 residues. V lost 6 bases and J lost 5; bases outside the gene matches: 19. From germline, CDR1 is DFQATT and CDR2 SNEGSKA (reference sequence). This chain links TRBV20-1 with TRBJ1-1, with 9 bases identical to TRBD1. The source was PBMCs from the stem cell graft donor, collected from the stem cell graft. This sequence originates from a human donor who donated a stem cell graft to a child with aplastic anemia. The CDR3 reads CSARQGGFTLGQTEAFF. CDR3 DNA sequence: TGCAGTGCGCGACAGGGGGGCTTCACTTTGGGGCAGACTGAAGCTTTCTTT.